These 30 T cell receptor beta chains were all obtained from the same sample, sequenced in a study of preoperative IRX-2 immunotherapy in early breast cancer. The table came from immunoSEQ multiplex PCR; TCRdb's copy has only in-frame clones and leaves some out. The sample lists 40,000 to 45,000 clones, roughly 80% occurring once. The treatment is: preoperative locoregional IRX-2 cytokine immunotherapy. The starting material was tumor tissue, obtained after IRX-2 immunotherapy. These receptors were collected from a human donor with breast cancer.

Only a few counts were recorded for this clone. This sequence joins TRBV11-3 and TRBJ1-2, with 8 positions matching TRBD1. Trimming took 7 bases from V and 2 from J; bases not matched to a gene: 6. CDR3 length equals 14 residues. Germline V lookup: CDR1 SGHNT, CDR2 YENEEA. This chain's CDR3 is CASTFRDRNYGYTF. CDR3 DNA: TGTGCCAGCACCTTTCGGGACAGGAACTATGGCTACACCTTC.

This clone occurred once. This sequence joins TRBV7-8 and TRBJ1-2; a weak D match, TRBD1 (6 bases). The CDR3 contains 13 residues. V lost 4 bases and J 4 bases, leaving 10 bases between the germline ends. Germline-derived CDR1 and CDR2 are SGHVS and FQNEAQ. Here the CDR3 reads CASSSTTGYGYTF. CDR3 nucleotide sequence: TGTGCCAGCAGCTCAACGACAGGCTATGGCTACACCTTC.

By its share, this clone is medium-sized. The V and J genes are TRBV19 and TRBJ1-4; maybe TRBD1 (6 bases). This CDR3 has 13 amino acids. V was trimmed by 9 bases and J by 4 bases, leaving 12 bases between them. The germline CDR1 and CDR2 sequences are LNHDA and SQIVND (reference sequence). The CDR3 spells CASAGTFNEKLFF. The CDR3 region has the DNA TGTGCCAGCGCCGGGACATTTAATGAAAAACTGTTTTTT.

The V gene is TRBV6-8, the J gene TRBJ1-1; tentative D call: TRBD1 (5 bases). V was shortened by 5 bases and J by 4 bases, with 11 bases between the two germline ends. CDR1 and CDR2 from the germline V gene are MNHGY and SAAAGT. The length of the CDR3 is 13 residues. The CDR3 spells CASSAKGVTEAFF. In nucleotides, the CDR3 is TGTGCCAGCAGTGCCAAAGGGGTCACTGAAGCTTTCTTT.

In this sample, this clone turned up once. The chain is built from TRBV7-7 and TRBJ2-5; D could derive from TRBD1 or TRBD2 (5 bases each). The CDR3 totals 14 residues. Germline V CDR1 and CDR2: SSHAT, FNYEAQ (reference sequence). Trimming took off 3 bases at V and 1 base at J, with 9 bases between the two ends. The DNA of the CDR3 is TGTGCCAGCAGCTTGGGACGGCTCCAAGAGACCCAGTACTTC. Translation: CASSLGRLQETQYF. Full variable domain (missing parts from reference TRBV7-7 and TRBJ2-5): GAGVSQSPRYKVTKRGQDVTLRCDPISSHATLYWYQQALGQGPEFLTYFNYEAQPDKSGLPSDRFSAERPEGSISTLTIQRTEQRDSAMYRCASSLGRLQETQYFGPGTRLLVL.

The table lists this clone with a few counts. The chain is built from TRBV1 and TRBJ2-3; TRBD2, the table's D call, lacks a check against the DNA. TRBV1 is tagged as a pseudogene. The CDR3 is made up of 15 amino acids. The CDR3 spells CASSQTSGGADTQYF. CDR3 nucleotides: TGCGCCAGCAGCCAAACATCGGGTGGAGCAGATACGCAGTATTTT.

This clone was seen a handful of times. The rearrangement uses TRBV10-2 and TRBJ1-1; the D is unclear. V lost 0 bases and J lost 5, with 7 bases in between. CDR1 is WSHSY, CDR2 SAAADI, per germline. This CDR3 comprises 13 residues. The CDR3 DNA reads TGCGCCAGCAGTGAGTCGAAAGGGACTGAAGCTTTCTTT. This translates into CASSESKGTEAFF.

This clone was seen more than once but under ten times. V is TRBV6-8 and J is TRBJ1-3; D unresolved. Germline CDR1 and CDR2: MNHGY and SAAAGT. V lost 5 bases and J 4 bases, leaving 21 bases between the germline ends. The CDR3 loop spans 17 amino acids. The CDR3 region has the DNA TGTGCCAGCAGTATGACCTTGGCAGGCCTTCGAGGAAACACCATATATTTT. Its protein is CASSMTLAGLRGNTIYF.

The rearrangement joins TRBV5-1 to TRBJ2-3; 11 bases line up with TRBD2. The V gene end was trimmed by 4 bases and the J gene end by 1 base; junction bases not matched to a gene: 2. Germline assignment: CDR1 SGHRS and CDR2 YFSETQ. The CDR3 covers 15 residues. The CDR3 region is CASSKLAGGTDTQYF. The CDR3 DNA reads TGCGCCAGCAGCAAACTAGCGGGGGGCACAGATACGCAGTATTTT.

The rearrangement uses TRBV5-1 and TRBJ2-7, with 10 bases matching TRBD1. Germline CDR1 and CDR2: SGHRS and YFSETQ. Trimming cost V 0 bases and J 4 bases; bases outside gene matches: 1. The CDR3 has 14 residues. The CDR3, as DNA: TGCGCCAGCAGCTTGGCGGACAGGGGGTACGAGCAGTACTTC. It translates to CASSLADRGYEQYF.

CDR3 loop: CASSSGTASGNTIYF. The CDR3 DNA follows: TGCGCCAGCAGCTCCGGCACCGCCTCTGGAAACACCATATATTTT. The chain joins TRBV5-1 to TRBJ1-3; D gene uncertain. V was pared by 3 bases and J by 0 bases, with 10 bases between. This CDR3 region has 15 residues. In germline, CDR1 is SGHRS, CDR2 YFSETQ.

The rearrangement uses TRBV6-8 and TRBJ1-2, with 9 positions matching TRBD1. This CDR3 comprises 13 residues. CDR1 and CDR2 (germline): MNHGY, SAAAGT. The V gene end was trimmed by 6 bases and the J gene end by 7 bases; junction bases not matched to a gene: 6. CDR3: CASRRTGVAGYTF. The CDR3 region has the DNA TGTGCCAGCAGGAGGACAGGGGTAGCTGGCTACACCTTC.

This clone was seen only a few times. V usage is TRBV15 and J usage is TRBJ1-3; no definite D call. V was cut by 3 bases and J by 0 bases, with 6 bases left in between. The CDR3 contains 14 residues. The germline gives CDR1 LNHNV, CDR2 YYDKDF (reference sequence). The CDR3: CATSRGNSGNTIYF. CDR3 nucleotides: TGTGCCACCAGCAGGGGAAACTCTGGAAACACCATATATTTT.

This clone appeared once. V is TRBV18 and J is TRBJ1-3; D is possibly TRBD1 (5 bases). CDR1 is KGHSH, CDR2 LQKENI, per germline. V lost 3 bases to trimming and J lost 2 bases, with 8 bases between them. The CDR3 extends over 14 amino acids. The CDR3 DNA is TGTGCCAGCTCACCCCTGGACACTGGAAACACCATATATTTT. Its translation: CASSPLDTGNTIYF.

The chain couples TRBV19 to TRBJ2-5, with 9 bases lining up with TRBD2. Looked up from germline, CDR1 is LNHDA and CDR2 is SQIVND (reference sequence). This CDR3 has 15 residues. V shed 3 bases, J shed 4 bases, and the junction held 6 bases outside the gene matches. The CDR3 DNA sequence: TGTGCCAGTAGTATTCGGCCTAGCGGGGTAGAGACCCAGTACTTC. It is translated as CASSIRPSGVETQYF.

V gene TRBV6-8 combines with J gene TRBJ1-4, with D possibly being TRBD1 (5 bases). V lost 6 bases, J lost 4 bases, and 12 bases lay in between. Germline V gene lookup returns CDR1 MNHGY and CDR2 SAAAGT. This CDR3 is built from 14 residues. The DNA for the CDR3 is TGTGCCAGCAGCCGGGACCGACTTAATGAAAAACTGTTTTTT. This translates into CASSRDRLNEKLFF.

This clone was detected only a few times. The rearrangement links TRBV6-8 to TRBJ1-1, with D unresolved. The V gene's germline CDR1 is MNHGY and CDR2 SAAAGT. V shed 2 bases and J shed 8 bases, with 18 bases lying between them. The CDR3 covers 15 residues. The DNA of the CDR3 is TGTGCCAGCAGTTACACCAAGACAAGGACCGGAGAAGCTTTCTTT. Protein sequence: CASSYTKTRTGEAFF.

V gene TRBV8-2 combines with J gene TRBJ1-6. TRBV8-2 is marked as a pseudogene. The CDR3 runs to 13 residues. CDR3 residues: CASSFGYNSPLHF. DNA of the CDR3: TGTGCCAGCAGTTTCGGTTATAATTCACCCCTCCACTTT.

V usage is TRBV12-5 and J usage is TRBJ2-3, with D perhaps TRBD2 (5 bases). Trimming left V 7 bases short and J 0 bases short, with 14 bases between. This CDR3 is 15 amino acids long. Germline V gene sequence: CDR1 LGHNT, CDR2 FRNRAP. CDR3 nucleotides: TGTGCTAGTGCCACTGGACTGACTAGCACAGATACGCAGTATTTT. Protein product: CASATGLTSTDTQYF.

The V gene is TRBV23-1, the J gene TRBJ2-5; 9 nucleotides agree with TRBD1. TRBV23-1 is annotated as an ORF whose role is uncertain. Trimming cost V 6 bases and J 12 bases; bases outside gene matches: 11. The CDR3 loop spans 13 amino acids. The CDR3 bases are TGCGCCAGCAGCTTGGTGGGACAGGGAAAGAAGTACTTC. It translates to CASSLVGQGKKYF.

The rearrangement joins TRBV5-1 to TRBJ1-1; 9 bases are a match to TRBD1. The CDR3 is 15 amino acids. Per the germline V gene, CDR1 is SGHRS and CDR2 is YFSETQ. Germline trimming cut 0 bases from V and 3 bases from J; bases unmatched to any gene: 3. CDR3 DNA: TGCGCCAGCAGCTTGGCGGGACAGGGTGACACTGAAGCTTTCTTT. Translating it yields CASSLAGQGDTEAFF.

This clone was seen only a few times. The chain recombines TRBV6-8 with TRBJ2-5, with D perhaps given as TRBD1 or TRBD2 (5 bases each). This CDR3 has 13 residues. V lost 7 bases, J lost 1 base, and 10 bases lay in between. Germline values: CDR1 MNHGY, CDR2 SAAAGT. CDR3 sequence (DNA): TGTGCCAGCAAACGGGACCTCCAAGAGACCCAGTACTTC. This sequence encodes CASKRDLQETQYF.

The J gene is TRBJ2-1, the V gene TRBV6-8; TRBD2 agrees at 9 bases. V lost 5 bases, J lost 8 bases, and 13 bases stayed unmatched. CDR3 length equals 16 residues. Germline lookup yields CDR1 MNHGY and CDR2 SAAAGT. CDR3 DNA: TGTGCCAGCAGTCCCATCGGGCTAGCGGGAAGGTATGAGCAGTTCTTC. It encodes CASSPIGLAGRYEQFF.

The V and J genes are TRBV5-1 and TRBJ1-4, with 10 bases lining up with TRBD1. The CDR3 runs 18 residues. The germline V gene encodes CDR1 SGHRS and CDR2 YFSETQ. The junction had 7 bases not matched to a gene; V was cut back by 0 bases and J by 2 bases. CDR3 sequence: CASSLGPGQGWTNEKLFF. CDR3 coding DNA: TGCGCCAGCAGCTTGGGACCGGGACAGGGGTGGACTAATGAAAAACTGTTTTTT.

This chain connects TRBV6-8 to TRBJ2-7; 12 nucleotides match TRBD1. Germline-derived CDR1 and CDR2 are MNHGY and SAAAGT. The CDR3 runs 13 residues. Trimming cost V 8 bases and J 6 bases; bases outside gene matches: 5. This chain's CDR3 is CASRGDRGREQYF. CDR3 sequence (DNA): TGTGCCAGCCGGGGGGACAGGGGGCGCGAGCAGTACTTC.

V usage is TRBV6-8 and J usage is TRBJ1-4, with D possibly TRBD1 on 5 matching bases. V lost 4 bases and J lost 8, with 11 bases in between. Per the germline V gene, CDR1 is MNHGY and CDR2 is SAAAGT. The CDR3 is made up of 13 amino acids. The DNA for the CDR3 is TGTGCCAGCAGTTGGGGGAGTGGCGAAAAACTGTTTTTT. This translates into CASSWGSGEKLFF.

This clone was recorded once. The gene calls are TRBV19 and TRBJ2-7, with D perhaps TRBD1 or TRBD2 (6 bases each). The germline CDR1 and CDR2 sequences are LNHDA and SQIVND (reference sequence). V was trimmed by 0 bases and J by 0 bases, leaving 9 bases between them. The CDR3 runs 15 residues. For the CDR3, the DNA is TGTGCCAGTAGTATAGAGGGGGGCGCCTCCTACGAGCAGTACTTC. Its protein is CASSIEGGASYEQYF.

CDR3 loop: CASSRSPRQGGGYTF. CDR3 nucleotides: TGCGCCAGCAGCCGGTCCCCTAGACAGGGCGGAGGCTACACCTTC. This chain uses TRBV23-1 with TRBJ1-2; the match to TRBD1 covers 7 bases. TRBV23-1 is flagged as an ORF with uncertain function. Losses at the gene ends were 6 bases for V and 8 bases for J; bases not matched to a gene: 15. This CDR3 has 15 residues.

This chain uses TRBV5-1 with TRBJ2-1; TRBD1 matches 9 bases. The CDR3 spans 14 residues. V lost 4 bases to trimming and J lost 3 bases; unmatched junction nucleotides: 2. Per the germline V gene, CDR1 is SGHRS and CDR2 is YFSETQ. This chain's CDR3 is CASSGDRVYNEQFF. Written as DNA, the CDR3 is TGCGCCAGCAGCGGGGACAGGGTCTACAATGAGCAGTTCTTC.

This clone was found once. The rearrangement joins TRBV5-1 to TRBJ2-7; 9 positions agree with TRBD2. The V gene's germline CDR1 is SGHRS and CDR2 YFSETQ. CDR3 length: 14 amino acids. The ends lost 6 bases at V and 5 bases at J; junction bases unmatched: 9. The CDR3 here is CASKAASGKNEQYF. In nucleotides, the CDR3 is TGCGCCAGCAAGGCGGCTAGCGGGAAAAACGAGCAGTACTTC.